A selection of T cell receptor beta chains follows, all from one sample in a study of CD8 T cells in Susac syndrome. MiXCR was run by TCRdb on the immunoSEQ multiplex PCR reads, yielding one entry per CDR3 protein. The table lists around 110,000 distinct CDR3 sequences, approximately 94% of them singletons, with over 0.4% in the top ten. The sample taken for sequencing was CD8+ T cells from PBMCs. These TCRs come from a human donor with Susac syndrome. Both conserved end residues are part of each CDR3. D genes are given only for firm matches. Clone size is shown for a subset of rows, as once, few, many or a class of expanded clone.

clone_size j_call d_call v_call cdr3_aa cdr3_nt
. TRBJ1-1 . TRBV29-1 CSALGEDTEAFF TGCAGCGCCTTAGGGGAGGACACTGAAGCTTTCTTT
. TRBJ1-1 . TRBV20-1 CSARGSGRGTEAFF TGCAGTGCTAGAGGGTCCGGGAGGGGAACTGAAGCTTTCTTT
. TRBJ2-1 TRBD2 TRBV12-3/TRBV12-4 CASSIRTSLLNEQFF TGTGCCAGCAGTATTAGGACTAGCCTTCTAAATGAGCAGTTCTTC
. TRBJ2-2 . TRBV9 CASSVGGSGELFF TGTGCCAGCAGCGTGGGGGGATCCGGGGAGCTGTTTTTT
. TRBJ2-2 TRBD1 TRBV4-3 CASSQDIGQGDTGELFF TGCGCCAGCAGCCAAGATATCGGACAGGGGGACACCGGGGAGCTGTTTTTT
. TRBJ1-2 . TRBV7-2 CASSSGNQYGYTF TGTGCCAGCAGCTCCGGAAATCAATATGGCTACACCTTC
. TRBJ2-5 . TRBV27 CASGQGETQYF TGTGCCAGCGGTCAGGGAGAGACCCAGTACTTC
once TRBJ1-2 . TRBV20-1 CSARDLVSYGYTF TGCAGTGCTAGAGATCTAGTTTCTTATGGCTACACCTTC
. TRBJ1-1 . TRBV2 CALILNTEAFF TGTGCCCTCATTTTGAACACTGAAGCTTTCTTT
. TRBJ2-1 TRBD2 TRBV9 CASSASGGRENEQFF TGTGCCAGCAGCGCGTCGGGTGGGAGGGAGAATGAGCAGTTCTTC
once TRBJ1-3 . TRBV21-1 CASSKARGLRSIYF TGTGCCAGCAGCAAAGCTCGGGGGTTACGTTCCATATATTTT
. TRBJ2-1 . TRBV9 CASSVAGGTYNEQFF TGTGCCAGCAGCGTAGCGGGGGGCACCTACAATGAGCAGTTCTTC
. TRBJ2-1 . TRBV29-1 CSGGSGNEQFF TGCAGCGGGGGATCGGGCAATGAGCAGTTCTTC
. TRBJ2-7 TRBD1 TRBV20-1 CSAIGTGSGYEQYF TGCAGTGCCATCGGGACAGGGTCGGGGTACGAGCAGTACTTC
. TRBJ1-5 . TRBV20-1 CSAREGRGVHQPQHF TGCAGTGCTAGAGAGGGCAGGGGAGTGCATCAGCCCCAGCATTTT
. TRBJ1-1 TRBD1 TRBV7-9 CASSSNRGVAAEAFF TGTGCCAGCAGCTCCAACAGGGGCGTTGCGGCTGAAGCTTTCTTT
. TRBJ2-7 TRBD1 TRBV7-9 CASSPQGAVLEQYF TGTGCCAGCAGCCCCCAGGGGGCGGTTCTCGAGCAGTACTTC
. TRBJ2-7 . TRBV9 CASSVDWGRGYEQYF TGTGCCAGCAGCGTAGATTGGGGCAGGGGCTACGAGCAGTACTTC
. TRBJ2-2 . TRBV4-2 CASSQYRDTGELFF TGTGCCAGCAGCCAATACAGGGACACCGGGGAGCTGTTTTTT
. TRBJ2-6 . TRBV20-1 CSARDQGSVSGANVLTF TGCAGTGCTAGAGATCAGGGCTCGGTTAGTGGGGCCAACGTCCTGACTTTC
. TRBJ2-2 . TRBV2 CASSEAFGTYTGELFF TGTGCCAGCAGTGAAGCCTTCGGGACTTACACCGGGGAGCTGTTTTTT
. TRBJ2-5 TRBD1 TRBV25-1 CASSPLRRGQEETQYF TGTGCCAGCAGTCCGCTTCGGAGGGGACAGGAAGAGACCCAGTACTTC
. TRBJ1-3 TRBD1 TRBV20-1 CSARDPALTGGNTIYF TGCAGTGCTAGAGATCCCGCCTTGACAGGGGGAAACACCATATATTTT
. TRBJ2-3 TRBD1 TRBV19 CATSRDRGLNTQYF TGTGCCACGTCCCGGGACAGGGGGCTAAATACGCAGTATTTT
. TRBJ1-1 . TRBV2 CASSVGGLEAFF TGTGCCAGCAGTGTTGGTGGCCTCGAAGCTTTCTTT
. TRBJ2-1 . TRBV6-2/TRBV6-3 CASWEGYNEQFF TGTGCCAGCTGGGAAGGGTACAATGAGCAGTTCTTC
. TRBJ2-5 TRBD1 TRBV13 CASSSGTGVKETQYF TGTGCCAGCAGCTCCGGGACAGGGGTGAAAGAGACCCAGTACTTC
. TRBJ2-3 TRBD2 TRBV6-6 CASSTSGGTQYF TGTGCCAGCAGCACTAGCGGGGGTACGCAGTATTTT
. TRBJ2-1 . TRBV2 CASSEGGYYNEQFF TGTGCCAGCAGTGAAGGTGGCTACTACAATGAGCAGTTCTTC
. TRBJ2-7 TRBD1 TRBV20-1 CSARVRTGDPYEQYF TGCAGTGCTAGAGTTAGGACAGGGGACCCCTACGAGCAGTACTTC
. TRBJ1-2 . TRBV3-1 CASSAGQRANYGYTF TGTGCCAGCAGCGCCGGACAGAGAGCTAACTATGGCTACACCTTC
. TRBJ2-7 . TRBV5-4 CASSAGSGEQYF TGTGCCAGCAGCGCGGGCTCGGGGGAGCAGTACTTC
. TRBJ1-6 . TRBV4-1 CASSQVAGSPLHF TGCGCCAGCAGCCAAGTTGCAGGCTCACCCCTCCACTTT
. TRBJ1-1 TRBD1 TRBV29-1 CSVGTSGGTEAFF TGCAGCGTTGGGACCTCAGGGGGCACTGAAGCTTTCTTT
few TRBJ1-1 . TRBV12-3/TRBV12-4 CASSLSLNTEAFF TGTGCCAGCAGTTTGAGTCTGAACACTGAAGCTTTCTTT
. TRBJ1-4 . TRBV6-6 CASSPARWELFF TGTGCCAGCAGCCCAGCGAGATGGGAACTGTTTTTT
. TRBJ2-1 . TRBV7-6 CASSLGEYYNEQFF TGTGCCAGCAGCTTAGGGGAGTACTACAATGAGCAGTTCTTC
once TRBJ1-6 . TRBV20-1 CSARDPGLGSPLHF TGCAGTGCTAGAGATCCCGGGTTGGGTTCACCCCTCCACTTT
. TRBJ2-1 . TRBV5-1 CASSFGTEQFF TGCGCCAGCAGCTTTGGAACTGAGCAGTTCTTC
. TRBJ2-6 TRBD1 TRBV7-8 CASSGRGTAGANVLTF TGTGCCAGCAGCGGAAGAGGGACAGCTGGGGCCAACGTCCTGACTTTC
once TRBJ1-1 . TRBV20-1 CSARVGGTEAFF TGCAGTGCTAGAGTCGGGGGCACTGAAGCTTTCTTT
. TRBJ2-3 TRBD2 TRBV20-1 CSAGTASGALHTQYF TGCAGTGCTGGCACAGCTAGCGGGGCGTTACATACGCAGTATTTT
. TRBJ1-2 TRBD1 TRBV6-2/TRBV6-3 CASRQGLGYGYTF TGTGCCAGCCGACAGGGCCTGGGCTATGGCTACACCTTC
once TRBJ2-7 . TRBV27 CASSFYRSYEQYF TGTGCCAGCAGTTTCTACAGGTCCTACGAGCAGTACTTC
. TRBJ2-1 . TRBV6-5 CASSSGTEQFF TGTGCCAGCAGCTCCGGGACAGAGCAGTTCTTC